This TCR beta chain derives from a study of blood T cell repertoires in COVID-19. Across the whole study: Acute and convalescent COVID-19 samples came from the United States, Italy and Spain.

The CDR3 length is 11 residues. The ends were cut back, 6 bases at V and 7 bases at J, with 12 bases in the middle. CDR1 is SQVTM, CDR2 ANQGSEA, per germline. As handled by the study authors: Estimates of nucleated cell counts were drawn from the amplification of reference gene primers. Only in-frame clones appear in the TCRdb table, and some are missing; sequencing was by immunoSEQ multiplex PCR. V, J and clone size were drawn from that table, and D and trimming were deduced from the DNA. The sample lists approximately 260,000 clones; around 83% were seen once. What was sequenced was peripheral blood. The TCR originated in a woman older than 75 with acute or convalescent COVID-19. The chain combines TRBV29-1 with TRBJ1-2, with D unclear. The CDR3 is CSVAPSGGYTF. The DNA of the CDR3 is TGCAGCGTCGCTCCTTCGGGTGGCTACACCTTC.